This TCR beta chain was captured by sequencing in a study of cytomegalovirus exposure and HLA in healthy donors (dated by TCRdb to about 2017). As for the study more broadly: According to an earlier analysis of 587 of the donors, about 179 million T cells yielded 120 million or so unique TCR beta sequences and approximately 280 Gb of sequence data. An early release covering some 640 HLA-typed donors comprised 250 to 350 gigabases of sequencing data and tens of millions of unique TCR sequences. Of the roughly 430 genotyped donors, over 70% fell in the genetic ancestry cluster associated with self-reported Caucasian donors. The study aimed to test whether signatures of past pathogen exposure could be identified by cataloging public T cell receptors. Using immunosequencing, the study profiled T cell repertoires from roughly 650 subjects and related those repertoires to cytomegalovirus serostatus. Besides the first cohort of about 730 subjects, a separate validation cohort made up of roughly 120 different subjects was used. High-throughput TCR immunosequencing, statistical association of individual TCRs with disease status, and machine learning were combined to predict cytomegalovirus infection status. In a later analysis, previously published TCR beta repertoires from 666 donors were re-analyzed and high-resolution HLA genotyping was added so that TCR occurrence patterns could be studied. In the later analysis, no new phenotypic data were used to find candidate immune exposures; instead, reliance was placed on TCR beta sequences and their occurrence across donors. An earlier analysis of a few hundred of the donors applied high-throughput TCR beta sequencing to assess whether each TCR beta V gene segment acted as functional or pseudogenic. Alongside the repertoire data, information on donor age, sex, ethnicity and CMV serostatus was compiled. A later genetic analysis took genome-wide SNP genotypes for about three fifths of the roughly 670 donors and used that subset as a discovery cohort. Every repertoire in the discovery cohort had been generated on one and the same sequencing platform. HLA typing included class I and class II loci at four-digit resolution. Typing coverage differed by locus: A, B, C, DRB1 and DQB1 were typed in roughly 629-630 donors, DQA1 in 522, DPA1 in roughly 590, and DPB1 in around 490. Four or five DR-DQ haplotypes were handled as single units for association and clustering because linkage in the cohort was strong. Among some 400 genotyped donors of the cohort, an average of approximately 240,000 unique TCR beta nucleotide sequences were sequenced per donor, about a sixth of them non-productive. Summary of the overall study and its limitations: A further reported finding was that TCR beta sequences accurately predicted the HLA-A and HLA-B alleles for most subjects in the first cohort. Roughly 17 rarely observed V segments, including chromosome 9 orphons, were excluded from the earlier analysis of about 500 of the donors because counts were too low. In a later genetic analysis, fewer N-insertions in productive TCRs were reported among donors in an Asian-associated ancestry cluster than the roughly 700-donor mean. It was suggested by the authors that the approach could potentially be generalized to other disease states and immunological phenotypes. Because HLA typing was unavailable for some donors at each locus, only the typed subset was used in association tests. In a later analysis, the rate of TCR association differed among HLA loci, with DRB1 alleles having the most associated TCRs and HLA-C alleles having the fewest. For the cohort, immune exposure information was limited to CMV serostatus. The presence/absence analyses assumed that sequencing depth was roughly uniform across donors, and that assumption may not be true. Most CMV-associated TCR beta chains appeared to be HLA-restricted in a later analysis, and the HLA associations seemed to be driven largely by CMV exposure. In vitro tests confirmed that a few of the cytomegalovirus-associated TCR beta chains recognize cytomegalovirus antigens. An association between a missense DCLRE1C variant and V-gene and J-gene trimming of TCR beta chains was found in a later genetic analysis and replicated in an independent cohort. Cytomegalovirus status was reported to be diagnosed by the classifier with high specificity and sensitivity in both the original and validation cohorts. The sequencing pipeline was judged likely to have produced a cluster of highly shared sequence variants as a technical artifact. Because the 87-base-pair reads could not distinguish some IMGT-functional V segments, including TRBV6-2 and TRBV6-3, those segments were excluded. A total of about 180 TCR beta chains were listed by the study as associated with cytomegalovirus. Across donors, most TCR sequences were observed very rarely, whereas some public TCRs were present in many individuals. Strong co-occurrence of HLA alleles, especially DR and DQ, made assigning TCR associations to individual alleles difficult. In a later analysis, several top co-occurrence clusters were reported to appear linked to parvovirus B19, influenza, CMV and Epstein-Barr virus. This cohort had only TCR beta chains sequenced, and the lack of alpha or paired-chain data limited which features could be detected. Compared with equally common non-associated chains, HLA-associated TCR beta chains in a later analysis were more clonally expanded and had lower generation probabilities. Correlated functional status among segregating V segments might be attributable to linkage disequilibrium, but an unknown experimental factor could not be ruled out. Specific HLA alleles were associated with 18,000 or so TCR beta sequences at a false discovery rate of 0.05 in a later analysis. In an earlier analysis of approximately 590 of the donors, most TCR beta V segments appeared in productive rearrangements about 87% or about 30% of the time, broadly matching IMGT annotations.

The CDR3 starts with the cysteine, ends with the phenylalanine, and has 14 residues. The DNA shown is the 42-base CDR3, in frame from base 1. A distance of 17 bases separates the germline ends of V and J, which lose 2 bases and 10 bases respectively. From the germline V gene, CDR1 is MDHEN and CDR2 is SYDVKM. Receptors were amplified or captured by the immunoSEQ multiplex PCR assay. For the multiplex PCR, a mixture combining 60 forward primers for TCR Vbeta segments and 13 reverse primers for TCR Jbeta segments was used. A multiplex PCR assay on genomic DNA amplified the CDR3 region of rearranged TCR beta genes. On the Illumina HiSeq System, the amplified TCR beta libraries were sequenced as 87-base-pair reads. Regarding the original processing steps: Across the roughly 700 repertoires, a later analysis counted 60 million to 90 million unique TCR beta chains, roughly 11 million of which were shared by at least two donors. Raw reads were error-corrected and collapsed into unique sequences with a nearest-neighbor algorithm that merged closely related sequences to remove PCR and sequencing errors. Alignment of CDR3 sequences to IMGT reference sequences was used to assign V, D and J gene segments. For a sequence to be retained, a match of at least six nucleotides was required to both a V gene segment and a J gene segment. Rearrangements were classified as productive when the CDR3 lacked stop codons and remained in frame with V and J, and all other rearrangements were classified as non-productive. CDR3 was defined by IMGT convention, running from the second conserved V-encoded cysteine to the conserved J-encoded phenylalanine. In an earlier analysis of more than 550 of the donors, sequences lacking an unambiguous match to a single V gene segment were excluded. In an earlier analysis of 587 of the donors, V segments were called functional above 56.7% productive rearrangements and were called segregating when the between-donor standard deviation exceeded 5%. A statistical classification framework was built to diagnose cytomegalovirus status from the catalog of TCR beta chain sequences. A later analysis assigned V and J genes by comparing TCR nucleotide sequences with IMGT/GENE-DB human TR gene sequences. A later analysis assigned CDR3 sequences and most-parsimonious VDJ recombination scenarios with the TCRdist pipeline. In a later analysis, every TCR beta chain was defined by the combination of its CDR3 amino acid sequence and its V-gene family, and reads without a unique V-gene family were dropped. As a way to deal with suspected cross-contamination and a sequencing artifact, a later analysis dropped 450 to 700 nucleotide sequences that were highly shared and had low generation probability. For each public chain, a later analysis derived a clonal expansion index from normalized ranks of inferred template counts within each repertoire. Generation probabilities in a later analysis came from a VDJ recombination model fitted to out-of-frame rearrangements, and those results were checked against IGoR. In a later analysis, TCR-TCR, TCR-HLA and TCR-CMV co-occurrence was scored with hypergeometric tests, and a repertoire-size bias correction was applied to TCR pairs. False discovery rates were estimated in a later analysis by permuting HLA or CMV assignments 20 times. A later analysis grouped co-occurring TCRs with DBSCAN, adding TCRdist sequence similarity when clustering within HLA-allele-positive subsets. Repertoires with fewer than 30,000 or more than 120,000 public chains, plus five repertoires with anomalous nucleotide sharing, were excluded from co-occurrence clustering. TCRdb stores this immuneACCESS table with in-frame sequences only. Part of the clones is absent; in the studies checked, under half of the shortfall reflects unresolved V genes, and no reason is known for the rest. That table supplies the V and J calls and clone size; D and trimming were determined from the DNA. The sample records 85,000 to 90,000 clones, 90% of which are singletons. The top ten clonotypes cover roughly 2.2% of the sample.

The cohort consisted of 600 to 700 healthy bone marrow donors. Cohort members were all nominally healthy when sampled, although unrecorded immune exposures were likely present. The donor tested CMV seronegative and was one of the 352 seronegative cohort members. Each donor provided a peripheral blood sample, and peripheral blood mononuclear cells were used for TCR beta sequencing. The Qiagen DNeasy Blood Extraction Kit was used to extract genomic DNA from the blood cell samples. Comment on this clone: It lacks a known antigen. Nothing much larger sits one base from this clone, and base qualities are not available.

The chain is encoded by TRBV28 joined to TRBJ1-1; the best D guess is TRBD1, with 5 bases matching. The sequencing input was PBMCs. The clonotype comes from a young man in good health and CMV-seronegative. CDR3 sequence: CASSLPGRGGGAFF. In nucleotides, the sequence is TGTGCCAGCAGTTTACCCGGACGGGGGGGAGGAGCTTTCTTT.